The TCR beta chain under discussion was sequenced for a study of OX40 agonist ivuxolimab in advanced cancers. Overall study: Males comprised around 80% of the group, whose mean age was approximately 62 years (range 23 to 79). General study results and limits: Expanded peripheral T-cell antigen specificity went undetermined. In CD8+ T cells, expanded clones were on average more numerous than in CD4+.

The CDR3 covers 13 residues. Germline V lookup: CDR1 SGHTA, CDR2 FQGNSA. The ends were cut back, 4 bases at V and 3 bases at J, with 9 bases in the middle. Remarks on this clone: Its specificity is unknown.

Profiling relied on immunoSEQ multiplex PCR, and the TCRdb table lists in-frame clones only, not all of them. The sample has under 80,000 clones, 88% seen once. The rearrangement uses TRBV7-2 and TRBJ1-1; no firm D call. This sequence originates from an adult with an advanced solid tumor such as melanoma, head and neck, liver or kidney cancer. The source was CD4+ or CD8+ T cells sorted from blood, collected in a trial of the OX40 agonist ivuxolimab. The CDR3, as DNA: TGTGCCAGCAGCTCCGGACCTTACACTGAAGCTTTCTTT. It translates to CASSSGPYTEAFF.